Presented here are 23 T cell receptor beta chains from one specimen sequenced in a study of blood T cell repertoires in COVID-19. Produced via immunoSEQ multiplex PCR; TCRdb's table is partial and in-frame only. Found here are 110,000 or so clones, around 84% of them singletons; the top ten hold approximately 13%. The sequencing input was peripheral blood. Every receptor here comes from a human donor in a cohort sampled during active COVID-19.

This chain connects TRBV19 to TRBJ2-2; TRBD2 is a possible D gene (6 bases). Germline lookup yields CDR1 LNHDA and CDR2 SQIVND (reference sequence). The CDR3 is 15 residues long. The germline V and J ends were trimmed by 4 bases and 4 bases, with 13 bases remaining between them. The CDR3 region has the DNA TGTGCCAGTAGTACAACGGGACTCCGCACCGGGGAGCTGTTTTTT. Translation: CASSTTGLRTGELFF.

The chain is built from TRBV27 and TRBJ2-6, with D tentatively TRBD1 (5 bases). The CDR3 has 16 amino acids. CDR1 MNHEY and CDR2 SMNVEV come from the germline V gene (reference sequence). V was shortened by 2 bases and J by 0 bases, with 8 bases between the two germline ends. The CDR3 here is CASSLRGSSGANVLTF. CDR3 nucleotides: TGTGCCAGCAGTTTAAGGGGTTCCTCTGGGGCCAACGTCCTGACTTTC. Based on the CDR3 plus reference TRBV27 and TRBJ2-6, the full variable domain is EAQVTQNPRYLITVTGKKLTVTCSQNMNHEYMSWYRQDPGLGLRQIYYSMNVEVTDKGDVPEGYKVSRKEKRNFPLILESPSPNQTSLYFCASSLRGSSGANVLTFGAGSRLTVL.

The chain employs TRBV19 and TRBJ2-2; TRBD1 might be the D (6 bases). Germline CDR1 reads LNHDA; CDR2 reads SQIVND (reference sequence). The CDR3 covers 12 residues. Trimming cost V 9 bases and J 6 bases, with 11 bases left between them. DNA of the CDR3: TGTGCCAGACACAGGGTTCCCGGGGAGCTGTTTTTT. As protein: CARHRVPGELFF.

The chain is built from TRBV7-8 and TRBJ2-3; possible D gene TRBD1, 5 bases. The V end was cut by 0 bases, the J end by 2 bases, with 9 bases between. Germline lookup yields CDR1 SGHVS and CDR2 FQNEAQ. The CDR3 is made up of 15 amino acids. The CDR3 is CASSLAGPTTDTQYF. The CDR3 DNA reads TGTGCCAGCAGCTTAGCGGGGCCAACCACAGATACGCAGTATTTT.

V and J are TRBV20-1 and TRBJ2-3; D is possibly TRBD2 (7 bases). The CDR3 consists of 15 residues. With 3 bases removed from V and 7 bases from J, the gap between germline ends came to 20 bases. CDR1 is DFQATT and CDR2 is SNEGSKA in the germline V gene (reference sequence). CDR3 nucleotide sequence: TGCAGTGCTAGTCTTCCCCCGGGGGGCGTCAATACGCAGTATTTT. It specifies CSASLPPGGVNTQYF.

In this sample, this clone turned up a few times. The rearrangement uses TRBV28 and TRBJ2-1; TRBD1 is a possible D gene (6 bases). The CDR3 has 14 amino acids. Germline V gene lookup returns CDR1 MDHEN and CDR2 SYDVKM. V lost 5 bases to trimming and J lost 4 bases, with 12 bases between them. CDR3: CASSPDRPYNEQFF. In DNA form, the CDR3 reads TGTGCCAGCAGTCCCGACAGGCCGTACAATGAGCAGTTCTTC. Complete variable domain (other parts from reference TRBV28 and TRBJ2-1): DVKVTQSSRYLVKRTGEKVFLECVQDMDHENMFWYRQDPGLGLRLIYFSYDVKMKEKGDIPEGYSVSREKKERFSLILESASTNQTSMYLCASSPDRPYNEQFFGPGTRLTVL.

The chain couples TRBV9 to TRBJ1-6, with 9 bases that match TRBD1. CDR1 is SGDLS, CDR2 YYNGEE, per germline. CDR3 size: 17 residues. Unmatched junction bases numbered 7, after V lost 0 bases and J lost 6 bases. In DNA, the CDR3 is TGTGCCAGCAGCGTAGGATTGGCGGACAGGGGTAATTCACCCCTCCACTTT. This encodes CASSVGLADRGNSPLHF. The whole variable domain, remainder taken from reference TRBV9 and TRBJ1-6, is DSGVTQTPKHLITATGQRVTLRCSPRSGDLSVYWYQQSLDQGLQFLIQYYNGEERAKGNILERFSAQQFPDLHSELNLSSLELGDSALYFCASSVGLADRGNSPLHFGNGTRLTVT.

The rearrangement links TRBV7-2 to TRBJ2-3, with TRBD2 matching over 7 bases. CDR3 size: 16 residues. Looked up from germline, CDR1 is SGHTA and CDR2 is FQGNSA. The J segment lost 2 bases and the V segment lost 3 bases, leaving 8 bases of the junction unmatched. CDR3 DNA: TGTGCCAGCAGCTTTTATCGGGGGGTAAACACAGATACGCAGTATTTT. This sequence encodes CASSFYRGVNTDTQYF.

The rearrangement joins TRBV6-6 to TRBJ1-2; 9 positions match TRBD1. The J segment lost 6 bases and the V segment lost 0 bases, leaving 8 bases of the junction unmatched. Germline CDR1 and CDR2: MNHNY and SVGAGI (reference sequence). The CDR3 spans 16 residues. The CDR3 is CASSYSGQGPWDGYTF. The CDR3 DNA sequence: TGTGCCAGCAGTTACTCGGGACAGGGCCCCTGGGATGGCTACACCTTC.

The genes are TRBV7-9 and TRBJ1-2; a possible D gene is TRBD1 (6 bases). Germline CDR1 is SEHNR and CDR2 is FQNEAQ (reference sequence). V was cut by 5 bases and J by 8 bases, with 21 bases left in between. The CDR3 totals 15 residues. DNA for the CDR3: TGTGCCAGCAGCACCCTCCTGGACAGTTACGGGGGCTACACCTTC. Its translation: CASSTLLDSYGGYTF.

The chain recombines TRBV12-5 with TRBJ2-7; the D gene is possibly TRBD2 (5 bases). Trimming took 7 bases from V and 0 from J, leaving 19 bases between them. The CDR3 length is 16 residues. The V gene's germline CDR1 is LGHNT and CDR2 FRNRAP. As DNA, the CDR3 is TGTGCTAGTGCCACCAGCGGAGGCCTCCGCTCCTACGAGCAGTACTTC. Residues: CASATSGGLRSYEQYF.

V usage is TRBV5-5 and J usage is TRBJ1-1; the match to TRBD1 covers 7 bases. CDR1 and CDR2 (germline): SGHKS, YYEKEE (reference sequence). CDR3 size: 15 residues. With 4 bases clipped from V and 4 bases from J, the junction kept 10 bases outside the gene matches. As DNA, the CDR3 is TGTGCCAGCAGCATACGACAGGGAAGAATCACTGAAGCTTTCTTT. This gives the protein CASSIRQGRITEAFF.

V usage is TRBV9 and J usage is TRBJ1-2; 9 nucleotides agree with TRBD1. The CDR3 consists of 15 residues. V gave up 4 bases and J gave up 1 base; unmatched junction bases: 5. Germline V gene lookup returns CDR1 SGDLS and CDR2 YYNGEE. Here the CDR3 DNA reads TGTGCCAGCAGCACCCGGGACAGGGATAACTATGGCTACACCTTC. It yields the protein CASSTRDRDNYGYTF.

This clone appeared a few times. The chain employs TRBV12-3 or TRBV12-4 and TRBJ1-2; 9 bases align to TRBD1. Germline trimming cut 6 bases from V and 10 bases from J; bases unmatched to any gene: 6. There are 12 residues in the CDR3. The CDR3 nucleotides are TGTGCCAGCAGCCCGGGACAGGGCCCCTACACCTTC. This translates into CASSPGQGPYTF.

CDR3 sequence (DNA): TGTGCCAGCAGCTTAGGTCAGGGTATGCCACCCCTCCACTTT. Translated, it gives CASSLGQGMPPLHF. V and J are TRBV5-5 and TRBJ1-6; tentatively, D is TRBD1 (5 bases). This CDR3 region has 14 residues. CDR1 SGHKS and CDR2 YYEKEE come from the germline V gene (reference sequence). V was shortened by 2 bases and J by 11 bases, with 14 bases between the two germline ends.

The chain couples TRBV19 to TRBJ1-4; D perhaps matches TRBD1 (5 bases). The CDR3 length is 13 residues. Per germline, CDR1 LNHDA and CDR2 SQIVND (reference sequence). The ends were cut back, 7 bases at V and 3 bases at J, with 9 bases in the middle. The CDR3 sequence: CASMLGPNEKLFF. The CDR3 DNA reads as TGTGCCAGTATGTTGGGGCCTAATGAAAAACTGTTTTTT.

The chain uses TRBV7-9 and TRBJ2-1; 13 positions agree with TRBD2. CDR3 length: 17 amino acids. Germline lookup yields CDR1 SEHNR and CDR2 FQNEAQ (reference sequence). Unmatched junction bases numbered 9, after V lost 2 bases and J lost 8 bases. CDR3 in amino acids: CASSLRRLAGGHDEQFF. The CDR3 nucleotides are TGTGCCAGCAGCTTAAGGCGACTAGCGGGGGGCCACGATGAGCAGTTCTTC.

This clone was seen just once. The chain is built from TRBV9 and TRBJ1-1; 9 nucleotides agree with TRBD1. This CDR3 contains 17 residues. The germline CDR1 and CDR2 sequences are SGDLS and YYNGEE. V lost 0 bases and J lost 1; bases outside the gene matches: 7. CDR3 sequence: CASSVGQQGARNTEAFF. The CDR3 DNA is TGTGCCAGCAGCGTAGGTCAACAGGGGGCCAGGAACACTGAAGCTTTCTTT. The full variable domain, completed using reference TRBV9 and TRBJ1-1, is DSGVTQTPKHLITATGQRVTLRCSPRSGDLSVYWYQQSLDQGLQFLIQYYNGEERAKGNILERFSAQQFPDLHSELNLSSLELGDSALYFCASSVGQQGARNTEAFFGQGTRLTVV.

The CDR3 sequence: CASSGQRRNYYEQYF. DNA for the CDR3: TGTGCCAGTAGTGGACAGCGCCGTAACTACTACGAGCAGTACTTC. V and J are TRBV19 and TRBJ2-7; weak D call: TRBD1 (6 bases). V shed 5 bases and J shed 3 bases, with 17 bases lying between them. The CDR3 has 15 residues. Germline loops: CDR1 LNHDA, CDR2 SQIVND (reference sequence).

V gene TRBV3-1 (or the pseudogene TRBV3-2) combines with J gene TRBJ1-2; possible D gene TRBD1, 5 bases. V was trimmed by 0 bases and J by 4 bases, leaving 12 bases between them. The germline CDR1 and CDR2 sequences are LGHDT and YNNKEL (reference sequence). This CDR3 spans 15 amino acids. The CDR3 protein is CASSQDFWGGYGYTF. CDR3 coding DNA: TGTGCCAGCAGCCAAGATTTTTGGGGGGGCTATGGCTACACCTTC.

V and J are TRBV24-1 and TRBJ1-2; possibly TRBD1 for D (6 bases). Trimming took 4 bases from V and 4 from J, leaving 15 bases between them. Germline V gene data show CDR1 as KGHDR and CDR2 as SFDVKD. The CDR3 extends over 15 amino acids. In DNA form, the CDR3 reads TGTGCCACCAGTGAGACAGGACAGCATCCCTATGGCTACACCTTC. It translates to CATSETGQHPYGYTF.

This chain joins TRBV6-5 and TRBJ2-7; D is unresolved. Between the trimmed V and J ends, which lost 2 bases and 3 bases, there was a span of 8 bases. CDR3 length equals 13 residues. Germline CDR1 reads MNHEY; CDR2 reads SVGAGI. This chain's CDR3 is CASSYAPGYEQYF. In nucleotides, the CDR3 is TGTGCCAGCAGTTACGCGCCGGGCTACGAGCAGTACTTC.

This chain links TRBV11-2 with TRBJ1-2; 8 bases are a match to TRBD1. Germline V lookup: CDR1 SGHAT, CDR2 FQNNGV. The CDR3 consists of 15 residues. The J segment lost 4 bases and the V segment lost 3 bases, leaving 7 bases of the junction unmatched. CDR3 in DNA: TGTGCCAGCAGCTTTACAGGGGGACCGGCCTATGGCTACACCTTC. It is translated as CASSFTGGPAYGYTF.